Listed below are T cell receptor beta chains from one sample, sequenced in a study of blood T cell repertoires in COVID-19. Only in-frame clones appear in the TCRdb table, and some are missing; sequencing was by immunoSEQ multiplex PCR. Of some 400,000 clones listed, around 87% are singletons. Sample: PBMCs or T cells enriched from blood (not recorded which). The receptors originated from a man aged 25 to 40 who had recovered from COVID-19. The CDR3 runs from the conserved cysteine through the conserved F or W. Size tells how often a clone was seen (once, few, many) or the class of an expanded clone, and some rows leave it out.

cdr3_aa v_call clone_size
CASSSPSGGGETQYF TRBV9 -
CSASLGGATSYEQYF TRBV20-1 -
CASRRTGVRLNTGELFF TRBV3-1/TRBV3-2 -
CAWSSSVQETQYF TRBV30 once
CASSLDWETQYF TRBV5-1 -
CASRDRESTNEKLFF TRBV6-5 -
CAWSVPRQGSTEAFF TRBV30 -
CASSLQSRGRGTEAFF TRBV7-2 -
CAWKADATNEKLFF TRBV30 few
CASSLVVLQKNQPQHF TRBV28 -
CASSEQGIYGYTF TRBV2 -
CASTGSNTEAFF TRBV30 once
CASSRQGVPNQPQHF TRBV5-6 -
CASSLDRGVGEQFF TRBV5-1 -
CASRDSPSGNTIYF TRBV5-1 -